This T cell receptor beta chain was identified during a study of somatic mutations in cytotoxic T cells in rheumatoid arthritis. Turning to the study itself: Purity of nearly 100% was reached when some V beta antibody-stained T-cell populations were flow-sorted, including V beta1+ cells sequenced for TCRB. Study results and caveats: About an eighth of the roughly 60 patients had a largest CD8+ clone above 20% of CD8+ cells.

Germline lookup yields CDR1 MNHNS and CDR2 SASEGT. This CDR3 has 11 residues. Buffy coats from blood donors, median age roughly 51 years (range about 21-80), approximately 60% female, served as healthy controls. The CD4+ and CD8+ fractions came from positive magnetic bead selection and were purity-checked by flow cytometry. Profiled with immunoSEQ multiplex PCR; TCRdb holds only in-frame clones, not every one. The sample yields 25,000 to 30,000 clones, over 65% seen once. Remarks on this clone: Its target is unknown. An end of the junction does not agree with germline; a read error may underlie this.

This TCR derives from a woman aged 18-29 years in good health. This chain joins TRBV6-1 and TRBJ1-1, with D perhaps matching TRBD1 (5 bases). Sequenced material: CD8+ T cells sorted from blood. This chain's CDR3 is CASSEDRFWVF. CDR3 DNA sequence: TGTGCCAGCAGTGAAGACAGGTTTTGGGTCTTT.